Here is one TCR beta chain with its context. Its antigen is currently unknown. One end of the junction is discordant with germline, which a read error may explain. This entry comes from a study of blood T cells in healthy people across ages. General observations from the study: A strong correlation was seen between TCR beta diversity and naive T cell percentage. PBMC samples, being unsorted, prevented any conclusive comparison of naive and antigen-experienced cells.

The individuals who served as donors were healthy Caucasians living in Russia, aged about 6 to 100. Total RNA extracted from each sample amounted to at least 5.5 micrograms. Combining a sample-barcoded 5' primer with a J-beta primer mix, a second PCR ran for about 7 to 11 cycles. Each CDR3 protein gets one entry after TCRdb re-called the 5' RACE reads with MiXCR. Among roughly 1.7 million distinct CDR3 sequences listed, 30% to 40% were seen once. The CDR3 is made up of 15 amino acids. The germline V gene encodes CDR1 SQVTM and CDR2 ANQGSEA. J is TRBJ1-2 and V is TRBV29-1; 9 nucleotides line up with TRBD1. The TCR sequence derives from a woman in her thirties in good health. The sequencing sample was made of blood. For the CDR3, the DNA is TGCAGCGCTGAACTCTTCTCCGGGACAGGGTTTGGCTACACCTTC. The encoded protein is CSAELFSGTGFGYTF.